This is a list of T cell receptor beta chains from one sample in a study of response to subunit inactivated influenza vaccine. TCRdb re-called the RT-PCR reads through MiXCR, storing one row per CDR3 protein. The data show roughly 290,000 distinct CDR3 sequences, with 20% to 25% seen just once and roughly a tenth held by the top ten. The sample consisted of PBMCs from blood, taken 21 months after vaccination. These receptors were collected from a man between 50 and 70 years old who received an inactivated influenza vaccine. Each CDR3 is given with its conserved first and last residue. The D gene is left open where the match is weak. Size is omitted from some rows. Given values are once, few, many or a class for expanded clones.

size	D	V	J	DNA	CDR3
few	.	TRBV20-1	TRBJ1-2	TGCAGTGCTAGTATGCAGGGGCGGCCAGGGCCTTCTAACTATGGCTACACCTTC	CSASMQGRPGPSNYGYTF
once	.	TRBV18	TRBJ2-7	TGTGCCAGCTCACCCGGCGGGATAATTGCCGAGCAGTACTTC	CASSPGGIIAEQYF
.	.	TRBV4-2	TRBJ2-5	TGTGCCAGCAGCCTTGGTACAGGGATCGGCGAGACCCAGTACTTC	CASSLGTGIGETQYF
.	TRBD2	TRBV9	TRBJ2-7	TGTGCCAGCAGCGTATCGGCGGGAGGGCCGGAGGAGCAGTACTTC	CASSVSAGGPEEQYF
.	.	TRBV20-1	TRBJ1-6	TGCAGTGCTAGATCTCTCTCACCCCTCCACTTT	CSARSLSPLHF
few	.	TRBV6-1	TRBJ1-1	TGTGCCAGCAAGAATAGGGGCCCGACCACTGAAGCTTTCTTT	CASKNRGPTTEAFF
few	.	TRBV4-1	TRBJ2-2	TGCGCCAGCAGCCGGGGGCGCGGCACCGGGGAGCTGTTTTTT	CASSRGRGTGELFF
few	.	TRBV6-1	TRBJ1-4	TGTGCCAGCCGGACTAGGGCAACTAATGAAAAACTGTTTTTT	CASRTRATNEKLFF
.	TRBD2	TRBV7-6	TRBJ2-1	TGTGCCAGCAGCGCTTCAAGGGGACTAGCGGACGGCTCCTACAATGAGCAGTTCTTC	CASSASRGLADGSYNEQFF
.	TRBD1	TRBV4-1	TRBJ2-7	TGCGCCAGCAGCCAAGCGGACAGGGCTCCCTACGAGCAGTACTTC	CASSQADRAPYEQYF
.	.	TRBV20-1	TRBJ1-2	TGCAGTGCTAGACAGCCTCCCAGAGGCTATGGCTACACCTTC	CSARQPPRGYGYTF
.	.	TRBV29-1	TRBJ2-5	TGCAGCGTTGATGTGGGTGGGACCCAGTACTTC	CSVDVGGTQYF
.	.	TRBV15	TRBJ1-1	TGTGCCACCAGCAGAGATTCTGATGATGAAGCTTTCTTT	CATSRDSDDEAFF
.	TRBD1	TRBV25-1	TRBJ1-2	TGTGCCAGCAGTGAAGGTGGGACAGGGGGCCACCGGGGCTACACCTTC	CASSEGGTGGHRGYTF
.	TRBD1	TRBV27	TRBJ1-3	TGTGCCAGCAGTTTGTGGCCGGCCAATCCCGGGACAGGGGGAAACACCATATATTTT	CASSLWPANPGTGGNTIYF
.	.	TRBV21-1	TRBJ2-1	TGTGCCAGCCTCCGGGACAGGGGAAATGAGCAGTTCTTC	CASLRDRGNEQFF
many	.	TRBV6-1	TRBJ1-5	TGTGCCAGCACGGAGACTCTCTCTCAGCCCCAGCATTTT	CASTETLSQPQHF
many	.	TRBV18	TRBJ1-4	TGTGCCAGCTCACCACCGGGTGAAAAACTGTTTTTT	CASSPPGEKLFF
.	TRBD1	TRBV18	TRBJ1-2	TGTGCCAGCTCACCTGGACAGGGCCCTAACTATGGCTACACCTTC	CASSPGQGPNYGYTF
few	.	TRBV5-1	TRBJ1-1	TGCGCCAGCAGGCCCGGACAGAACACTGAAGCTTTCTTT	CASRPGQNTEAFF
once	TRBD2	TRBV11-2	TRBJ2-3	TGTGCCAGCGGGACTAGCGGGGCTTTAGATACGCAGTATTTT	CASGTSGALDTQYF
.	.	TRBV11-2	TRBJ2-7	TGTGCCAGCAGCCCCGGGACACTTGAGGACTACGAGCAGTACTTC	CASSPGTLEDYEQYF
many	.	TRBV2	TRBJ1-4	TGTGCCAGCAGTGCGATGGACACCGCGGATGAAAAACTGTTTTTT	CASSAMDTADEKLFF
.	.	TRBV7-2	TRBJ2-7	TGTGCCAGCAGCTTAGCTGAGGTCAGTTACGAGCAGTACTTC	CASSLAEVSYEQYF
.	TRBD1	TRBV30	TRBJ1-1	TGTGCCTGGAGTGGTTCGCCGGGACAGGGCGCCGTCTTT	CAWSGSPGQGAVF
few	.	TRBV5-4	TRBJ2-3	TGTGCCAGCAGCTTGGATGATACGCAGTATTTT	CASSLDDTQYF
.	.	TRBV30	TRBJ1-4	TGTGCCTGGAGTGCACTTGGGAGAAAACTGTTTTTT	CAWSALGRKLFF
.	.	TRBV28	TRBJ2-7	TGTGCCAGCAGGTCCAGTCCCTACGAGCAGTACTTC	CASRSSPYEQYF
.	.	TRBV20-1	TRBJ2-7	TGCAGTGCTAGATTGTGGGGAAGCTCCTACGAGCAGTACTTC	CSARLWGSSYEQYF
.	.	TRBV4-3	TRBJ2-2	TGCGCCAGCAGCCAACGCGGCTCGAACACCGGGGAGCTGTTTTTT	CASSQRGSNTGELFF
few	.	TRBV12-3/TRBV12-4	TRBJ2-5	TGTGCCAGCAGTTTAAGGGAGAGACAAGAGACTCAGTACTTC	CASSLRERQETQYF
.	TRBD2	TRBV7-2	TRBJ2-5	TGTGCCAGCAGCCCCCGGACTAGCGGGATAGAGACCCAGTACTTC	CASSPRTSGIETQYF
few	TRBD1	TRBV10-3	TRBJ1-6	TGTGCCATCAGGAGGGGACAGGGGATTGACTCACCCCTCCACTTT	CAIRRGQGIDSPLHF
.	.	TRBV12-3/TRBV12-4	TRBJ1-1	TGTGCCAGCAGTTTCGTCGGACAGAACACTGAAGCTTTCTTT	CASSFVGQNTEAFF
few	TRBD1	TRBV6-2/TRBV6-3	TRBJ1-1	TGTGCCAGCAGGGACCGGACAGGGGGCGACAACACTGAAGCTTTCTTT	CASRDRTGGDNTEAFF
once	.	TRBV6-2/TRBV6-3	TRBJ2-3	TGTGCCAGCAGTTACTCGCTTCATATGGATACGCAGTATTTT	CASSYSLHMDTQYF
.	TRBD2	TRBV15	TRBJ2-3	TGTGCCACCAGCAGAATCTCCGGGGGTTTTGTAGCGGGAGGTGATACGCAGTATTTT	CATSRISGGFVAGGDTQYF
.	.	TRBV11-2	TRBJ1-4	TGTGCCAGCAGCTTAGAAGGGGGGTCAGATGCAACTAATGAAAAACTGTTTTTT	CASSLEGGSDATNEKLFF
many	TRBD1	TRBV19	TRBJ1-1	TGTGCCAGTAGATCGGACAGGGGTGACACTGAAGCTTTCTTT	CASRSDRGDTEAFF
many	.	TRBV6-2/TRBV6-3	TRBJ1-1	TGTGCCAGCAGTTACTCTTCGGAGAACACTGAAGCTTTCTTT	CASSYSSENTEAFF
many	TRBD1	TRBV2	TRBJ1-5	TGTGCCAGCAGTAAGGAAACAGGGGCACGGAATCAGCCCCAGCATTTT	CASSKETGARNQPQHF